Presented here are 28 T cell receptor beta chains from one specimen sequenced in a study of blood T cells in healthy people across ages. Together with a sample-barcoded 5' primer, a J-beta primer mix was included in a second PCR lasting about 7 to 12 cycles. One entry per CDR3 protein, called by TCRdb with MiXCR from the 5' RACE reads. In the table there are 1.6 million or so distinct CDR3 sequences, 30% to 40% of which are singletons. The sample consisted of blood. Receptors were obtained from a woman between 25 and 40 years old in good health.

The chain recombines TRBV20-1 with TRBJ2-5, with 7 bases identical to TRBD1. Trimming took 3 bases from V and 4 from J; bases not matched to a gene: 14. Germline CDR1 DFQATT, CDR2 SNEGSKA (reference sequence). The CDR3 totals 16 residues. The CDR3 reads CSASQTGALRVETQYF. DNA for the CDR3: TGCAGTGCTAGCCAAACAGGGGCCCTACGCGTAGAGACCCAGTACTTC.

The genes are TRBV6-5 and TRBJ2-7, with 7 positions matching TRBD2. Germline V gives CDR1 MNHEY, CDR2 SVGAGI. Losses at the gene ends were 6 bases for V and 3 bases for J; bases not matched to a gene: 11. The CDR3 is made up of 15 amino acids. CDR3 in amino acids: CASSPLAGEGYEQYF. DNA of the CDR3: TGTGCCAGCAGCCCCCTAGCCGGGGAGGGCTACGAGCAGTACTTC.

V usage is TRBV7-3 and J usage is TRBJ2-5, with D possibly being TRBD1 (6 bases). CDR3 length: 14 residues. The V gene's germline CDR1 is SGHTA and CDR2 FQGTGA. Trimming removed 1 base from V and 3 bases from J, with 9 bases in between. CDR3 residues: CASSLNGGEETQYF. The CDR3 DNA reads TGTGCCAGCAGCTTAAATGGGGGCGAAGAGACCCAGTACTTC. Supplemented by reference TRBV7-3 and TRBJ2-5, the full variable domain reads GAGVSQTPSNKVTEKGKYVELRCDPISGHTALYWYRQSLGQGPEFLIYFQGTGAADDSGLPNDRFFAVRPEGSVSTLKIQRTERGDSAVYLCASSLNGGEETQYFGPGTRLLVL.

This chain joins TRBV6-1 and TRBJ1-1, with TRBD1 as a possible D gene (5 bases). The V end lost 2 bases, the J end lost 8 bases, and 12 bases lay between the germline ends. This CDR3 is 13 amino acids long. Germline loops: CDR1 MNHNS, CDR2 SASEGT. The CDR3 here is CASSEREGMEAFF. CDR3 DNA: TGTGCCAGCAGTGAAAGAGAGGGGATGGAAGCTTTCTTT.

Ten or more counts support this clonotype. The rearrangement joins TRBV4-1 to TRBJ1-1; weak D call: TRBD1 (6 bases). Germline V gene data show CDR1 as MGHRA and CDR2 as YSYEKL. Trimming left V 4 bases short and J 1 base short, with 10 bases between. The CDR3 extends over 14 amino acids. CDR3 amino acids: CASSRVTGNTEAFF. The CDR3 coding sequence is TGCGCCAGCAGCCGAGTGACAGGGAACACTGAAGCTTTCTTT.

This clonotype was seen more than once but under ten times. The chain carries TRBV7-2 and TRBJ2-1; maybe TRBD2 (5 bases). CDR3 size: 15 residues. Trimming cost V 5 bases and J 4 bases, with 15 bases left between them. The germline V gene has CDR1 SGHTA and CDR2 FQGNSA. The CDR3 protein is CASSPFRGRYNEQFF. The DNA for the CDR3 is TGTGCCAGCAGCCCCTTTAGAGGGAGATACAATGAGCAGTTCTTC.

The J gene is TRBJ1-6, the V gene TRBV7-9, with D tentatively TRBD1 (5 bases). Germline lookup yields CDR1 SEHNR and CDR2 FQNEAQ (reference sequence). The CDR3 is made up of 17 amino acids. V lost 5 bases, J lost 0 bases, and 14 bases lay in between. DNA of the CDR3: TGTGCCAGCAGCCCAGATCCAGGGAGCTCCTATAATTCACCCCTCCACTTT. This gives the protein CASSPDPGSSYNSPLHF.

The rearrangement uses TRBV27 and TRBJ2-7, with TRBD2 matching over 7 bases. The CDR3 contains 14 residues. The junction had 10 bases not matched to a gene; V was cut back by 5 bases and J by 6 bases. The germline CDR1 and CDR2 sequences are MNHEY and SMNVEV (reference sequence). In nucleotides, the CDR3 is TGTGCCAGCAGTCTGTTAGCGGGTCACCTCGAGCAGTACTTC. Amino acids: CASSLLAGHLEQYF.

This clonotype was seen more than once but under ten times. The J gene is TRBJ2-3, the V gene TRBV29-1; perhaps TRBD2 as D (5 bases). CDR3 size: 14 residues. Trimming took 8 bases from V and 0 from J, leaving 15 bases between them. Germline V gene sequence: CDR1 SQVTM, CDR2 ANQGSEA. Here the CDR3 reads CSSRGYTSTDTQYF. The CDR3 nucleotides are TGCAGCAGTCGCGGGTACACTAGCACAGATACGCAGTATTTT.

This clonotype appeared many times. The chain employs TRBV20-1 and TRBJ2-5, with no clear D. The V end lost 3 bases, the J end lost 11 bases, and 16 bases lay between the germline ends. Germline lookup yields CDR1 DFQATT and CDR2 SNEGSKA (reference sequence). The CDR3 extends over 12 amino acids. CDR3 sequence (DNA): TGCAGTGCTAGTTCGATCGCTCCGGATCAGTACTTC. It encodes CSASSIAPDQYF.

The chain links TRBV7-9 to TRBJ2-3, with D unresolved. The CDR3 loop spans 12 amino acids. Germline V CDR1 and CDR2: SEHNR, FQNEAQ (reference sequence). V lost 4 bases to trimming and J lost 6 bases, with 8 bases between them. CDR3 bases: TGTGCCAGCAGCTCCCTAAAGGATACGCAGTATTTT. As protein: CASSSLKDTQYF.

The sample holds a few counts of this clonotype. The chain couples TRBV5-1 to TRBJ2-7, with TRBD1 matching over 11 bases. This CDR3 is built from 15 residues. Germline loops: CDR1 SGHRS, CDR2 YFSETQ. J was trimmed by 3 bases and V by 7 bases; bases with no gene match: 9. The CDR3 loop reads CASHSSGTGGYEQYF. CDR3 in DNA: TGCGCCAGCCATAGCTCCGGGACAGGGGGCTACGAGCAGTACTTC.

This clonotype was counted at least ten times. This sequence joins TRBV4-1 and TRBJ2-7; TRBD2 matches at 10 bases. Unmatched junction bases numbered 10, after V lost 5 bases and J lost 3 bases. Germline V gene sequence: CDR1 MGHRA, CDR2 YSYEKL. This CDR3 region has 16 residues. The CDR3 coding sequence is TGCGCCAGCAGCACCTATTCCGGGACTAGCGTCTACGAGCAGTACTTC. It encodes CASSTYSGTSVYEQYF.

V is TRBV9 and J is TRBJ2-3; tentatively, D is TRBD2 (5 bases). V lost 2 bases and J lost 4, with 17 bases in between. Germline V gives CDR1 SGDLS, CDR2 YYNGEE. The CDR3 extends over 16 amino acids. In nucleotides, the CDR3 is TGTGCCAGCAGCGTCCTTGGCGGGTTTGAGGCAGATACGCAGTATTTT. As protein: CASSVLGGFEADTQYF.

The chain uses TRBV12-3 or TRBV12-4 and TRBJ2-3; 11 positions match TRBD2. This CDR3 is 17 amino acids long. Trimming removed 1 base from V and 2 bases from J; junction bases left unmatched: 5. This chain's CDR3 is CASSLGVAGGYTDTQYF. The CDR3 DNA reads TGTGCCAGCAGTTTAGGGGTAGCGGGGGGGTACACAGATACGCAGTATTTT.

This clonotype was recorded a few times. The J gene is TRBJ1-2, the V gene TRBV20-1; the D is unclear. The V end lost 8 bases, the J end lost 1 base, and 11 bases lay between the germline ends. This CDR3 region has 12 residues. The V gene's germline CDR1 is DFQATT and CDR2 SNEGSKA (reference sequence). CDR3 amino acids: CSSRGINYGYTF. DNA for the CDR3: TGCAGTTCCCGAGGGATTAACTATGGCTACACCTTC.

V and J are TRBV27 and TRBJ2-7; D is possibly TRBD1 (5 bases). Germline CDR1 MNHEY, CDR2 SMNVEV (reference sequence). The CDR3 is 16 residues long. Trimming pared 2 bases from V and 3 bases from J, leaving 17 bases between. The CDR3 loop reads CASSLQGTDYNYEQYF. The CDR3 DNA reads TGTGCCAGCAGTTTACAGGGAACAGATTATAACTACGAGCAGTACTTC.

This clonotype was seen a few times. The J gene is TRBJ1-5, the V gene TRBV3-1; D gene uncertain. The CDR3 spans 14 residues. The germline gives CDR1 LGHDT, CDR2 YNNKEL (reference sequence). V was trimmed by 3 bases and J by 2 bases, leaving 8 bases between them. In nucleotides, the CDR3 is TGTGCCAGCAGCCATGGTCAGGGCAATCAGCCCCAGCATTTT. Translated: CASSHGQGNQPQHF.

The chain is built from TRBV19 and TRBJ2-3; 8 nucleotides line up with TRBD1. This CDR3 is built from 15 residues. The germline CDR1 and CDR2 sequences are LNHDA and SQIVND (reference sequence). Trimming at V came to 3 bases and at J to 3 bases, leaving 5 bases not matched to a gene. The CDR3 DNA reads TGTGCCAGTAGTATCGGGACAGGATTTACAGATACGCAGTATTTT. Protein product: CASSIGTGFTDTQYF.

V and J are TRBV12-5 and TRBJ1-2, with 10 bases identical to TRBD1. Germline loops: CDR1 LGHNT, CDR2 FRNRAP. V trimming: 0 bases; J trimming: 8 bases; junction bases outside the gene matches: 9. The CDR3 has 16 amino acids. CDR3 amino acids: CASGLVIGQGGGGYTF. CDR3 DNA sequence: TGTGCTAGTGGTTTGGTAATCGGACAGGGGGGCGGAGGCTACACCTTC. The whole variable domain, filled in from reference TRBV12-5 and TRBJ1-2, reads DARVTQTPRHKVTEMGQEVTMRCQPILGHNTVFWYRQTMMQGLELLAYFRNRAPLDDSGMPKDRFSAEMPDATLATLKIQPSEPRDSAVYFCASGLVIGQGGGGYTFGSGTRLTVV.

The chain couples TRBV5-1 to TRBJ2-5; 11 nucleotides align to TRBD1. The CDR3 spans 16 residues. J was trimmed by 4 bases and V by 4 bases; bases with no gene match: 9. The germline V gene encodes CDR1 SGHRS and CDR2 YFSETQ. The CDR3 region has the DNA TGCGCCAGCAGCCTGACCGGGACAGGGGGACTAGAGACCCAGTACTTC. It translates to CASSLTGTGGLETQYF.

This clonotype was picked up a small number of times. The rearrangement links TRBV10-3 to TRBJ1-6, with D hard to call. The germline V gene has CDR1 ENHRY and CDR2 SYGVKD. CDR3 length: 13 residues. V lost 7 bases and J 7 bases, leaving 11 bases between the germline ends. The CDR3 DNA follows: TGTGCCATCACCGGGGAGCCGAATTCACCCCTCCACTTT. This translates into CAITGEPNSPLHF.

This clonotype was detected a few times. The rearrangement uses TRBV28 and TRBJ2-7; D is possibly TRBD1 or TRBD2 (5 bases each). CDR1 and CDR2 (germline): MDHEN, SYDVKM. This CDR3 contains 15 residues. V lost 3 bases, J lost 1 base, and 13 bases lay in between. The CDR3 loop reads CASSFPGRESYEQYF. DNA of the CDR3: TGTGCCAGCAGTTTCCCTGGCAGGGAGTCCTACGAGCAGTACTTC.

Note on this clonotype: One end of the junction is discordant with germline, which a read error may explain. The V call is TRBV24-1, the J call TRBJ2-2; 7 positions match TRBD1. The germline V gene has CDR1 KGHDR and CDR2 SFDVKD. CDR3 size: 15 residues. DNA of the CDR3: TGTGTCACCGCCCGGAGACAGGGTAACACCGGGGAGCTGTTTTTT. Translating it yields CVTARRQGNTGELFF.

In DNA form, the CDR3 reads TGTGCCAGCAGCCAAGATACCCAACAGAACTATGGCTACACCTTC. Translation gives CASSQDTQQNYGYTF. The chain uses TRBV4-2 and TRBJ1-2; D unclear. V shed 0 bases and J shed 2 bases, with 10 bases lying between them. Per the germline V gene, CDR1 is LGHNA and CDR2 is YNFKEQ. The CDR3 totals 15 residues.

In regard to this clonotype: This could be a read error, since a much larger clone is one nucleotide away. V usage is TRBV6-1 and J usage is TRBJ2-1, with D tentatively TRBD1 or TRBD2 (5 bases each). Germline-derived CDR1 and CDR2 are MNHNS and SASEGT. The CDR3 runs to 12 residues. CDR3 residues: CANSAWDGGQFF. As DNA, the CDR3 is TGTGCCAACAGTGCCTGGGACGGCGGGCAGTTCTTC.

This clonotype was recorded a few times. V usage is TRBV20-1 and J usage is TRBJ2-5; a possible D gene is TRBD2 (5 bases). The DNA end favors TRBJ2-7, so the J call may be wrong. The CDR3 is 16 residues long. Germline assignment: CDR1 DFQATT and CDR2 SNEGSKA (reference sequence). The CDR3 nucleotides are TGCAGTGCAGAGGGCAAGACTGGGCGAACCTCCTACGAGCAGTACTTC. It encodes CSAEGKTGRTSYEQYF.

This chain uses TRBV5-1 with TRBJ2-7; tentatively, D is TRBD2 (5 bases). V was cut by 2 bases and J by 3 bases, with 33 bases left in between. Germline CDR1 SGHRS, CDR2 YFSETQ. CDR3 length: 21 amino acids. The CDR3 is CASSLGSSFRGTGRNHYEQYF. As DNA, the CDR3 is TGCGCCAGCAGCTTAGGGAGTTCGTTCCGGGGAACTGGGCGGAACCACTACGAGCAGTACTTC.